One and the same sample provided the 11 T cell receptor beta chains below, sequenced in a study of blood T cell repertoires in COVID-19. The table came from immunoSEQ multiplex PCR; TCRdb's copy has only in-frame clones and leaves some out. The table records roughly 280,000 clones, roughly 89% of them present only once. Specimen: peripheral blood. These receptors all come from a man aged 50-59 years with acute or convalescent COVID-19.

This clone was recorded only once. The chain combines TRBV7-9 with TRBJ2-7; tentative D call: TRBD2 (5 bases). Trimming removed 4 bases from V and 6 bases from J, with 19 bases in between. The CDR3 totals 15 residues. Germline CDR1 and CDR2: SEHNR and FQNEAQ (reference sequence). CDR3 region: CASSYGVPLEGEQYF. As DNA, the CDR3 is TGTGCCAGCAGCTACGGGGTCCCGCTTGAGGGCGAGCAGTACTTC.

This clone was seen only once. The chain links TRBV9 to TRBJ2-1; 7 nucleotides match TRBD2. V shed 1 base, J shed 0 bases, and the junction held 4 bases outside the gene matches. The V gene's germline CDR1 is SGDLS and CDR2 YYNGEE. The CDR3 spans 16 residues. Here the CDR3 DNA reads TGTGCCAGCAGCGTATGGGCGGGGGACTCCTACAATGAGCAGTTCTTC. It codes for CASSVWAGDSYNEQFF.

This rearrangement joins TRBV5-1 to TRBJ2-7, with 7 positions matching TRBD2. Trimming took 4 bases from V and 6 from J; bases not matched to a gene: 10. The CDR3 extends over 14 amino acids. Germline V CDR1 and CDR2: SGHRS, YFSETQ. This chain's CDR3 is CASSAATGLVEQYF. The CDR3 region has the DNA TGCGCCAGCAGCGCGGCGACCGGACTAGTCGAGCAGTACTTC.

This clone was detected only a few times. The chain couples TRBV27 to TRBJ2-5; tentative D call: TRBD2 (5 bases). CDR1 is MNHEY, CDR2 SMNVEV, per germline (reference sequence). This CDR3 has 13 amino acids. With 3 bases removed from V and 3 bases from J, the gap between germline ends came to 8 bases. This CDR3 reads CASSFTGKETQYF. CDR3 bases: TGTGCCAGCAGTTTTACGGGAAAAGAGACCCAGTACTTC.

This clone has just a few counts. The gene calls are TRBV6-5 and TRBJ1-2, with D tentatively TRBD1 (6 bases). Germline CDR1 is MNHEY and CDR2 is SVGAGI. This CDR3 contains 14 residues. Trimming took off 4 bases at V and 7 bases at J, with 16 bases between the two ends. Here the CDR3 DNA reads TGTGCCAGCAGTTTCACACAGGGCGGTCGTGGCTACACCTTC. Translation: CASSFTQGGRGYTF.

The chain joins TRBV7-9 to TRBJ2-5; 8 bases are shared with TRBD2. The V gene end was trimmed by 1 base and the J gene end by 2 bases; junction bases not matched to a gene: 6. Germline-derived CDR1 and CDR2 are SEHNR and FQNEAQ (reference sequence). This CDR3 contains 16 residues. The CDR3 reads CASSLEVAGTQETQYF. The CDR3 DNA is TGTGCCAGCAGCTTAGAGGTAGCGGGGACGCAAGAGACCCAGTACTTC.

This chain links TRBV7-2 with TRBJ2-4; 11 bases are a match to TRBD2. V trimming: 2 bases; J trimming: 12 bases; junction bases outside the gene matches: 9. The germline CDR1 and CDR2 sequences are SGHTA and FQGNSA. CDR3 length: 15 residues. The CDR3 protein is CASSLTLAGGLRQYF. CDR3 coding DNA: TGTGCCAGCAGCTTAACCTTAGCGGGGGGGCTGCGTCAGTACTTC. Full variable domain (rest looked up from reference TRBV7-2 and TRBJ2-4): GAGVSQSPSNKVTEKGKDVELRCDPISGHTALYWYRQSLGQGLEFLIYFQGNSAPDKSGLPSDRFSAERTGGSVSTLTIQRTQQEDSAVYLCASSLTLAGGLRQYFGAGTRLSVL.

J is TRBJ1-5 and V is TRBV7-9, with 7 bases identical to TRBD1. This CDR3 is built from 13 residues. Germline trimming cut 5 bases from V and 6 bases from J; bases unmatched to any gene: 4. CDR1 is SEHNR and CDR2 is FQNEAQ in the germline V gene (reference sequence). CDR3 residues: CASSIGGVQPQHF. The CDR3 DNA reads as TGTGCCAGCAGCATAGGGGGCGTTCAGCCCCAGCATTTT.

This chain uses TRBV5-1 with TRBJ1-2, with TRBD1 identical over 9 bases. Germline values: CDR1 SGHRS, CDR2 YFSETQ. J lost 3 bases, V lost 3 bases, and 6 bases had no gene match. The CDR3 extends over 15 amino acids. The CDR3 loop is CASSSQGAWDYGYTF. The CDR3 nucleotides are TGCGCCAGCAGCTCACAGGGGGCGTGGGACTATGGCTACACCTTC.

This rearrangement joins TRBV11-3 to TRBJ1-5; 12 bases are shared with TRBD1. The CDR3 sequence is 18 residues long. Germline trimming cut 3 bases from V and 6 bases from J; bases unmatched to any gene: 12. CDR1 SGHNT and CDR2 YENEEA come from the germline V gene. CDR3: CASSFRDRGRVLFQPQHF. The CDR3, as DNA: TGTGCCAGCAGCTTCCGGGACAGGGGGCGTGTATTGTTTCAGCCCCAGCATTTT.

The V gene is TRBV2, the J gene TRBJ1-6; D is uncertain. This CDR3 region has 14 residues. Deletions cut 6 bases from V and 15 bases from J, with 21 bases between. Germline CDR1 is SNHLY and CDR2 is FYNNEI. Here the CDR3 reads CASSTLHSILILHF. The CDR3 DNA follows: TGTGCCAGCAGCACCCTCCACAGTATCCTCATCCTCCACTTT. The whole variable domain, remainder taken from reference TRBV2 and TRBJ1-6, is EPEVTQTPSHQVTQMGQEVILRCVPISNHLYFYWYRQILGQKVEFLVSFYNNEISEKSEIFDDQFSVERPDGSNFTLKIRSTKLEDSAMYFCASSTLHSILILHFGNGTRLTVT.